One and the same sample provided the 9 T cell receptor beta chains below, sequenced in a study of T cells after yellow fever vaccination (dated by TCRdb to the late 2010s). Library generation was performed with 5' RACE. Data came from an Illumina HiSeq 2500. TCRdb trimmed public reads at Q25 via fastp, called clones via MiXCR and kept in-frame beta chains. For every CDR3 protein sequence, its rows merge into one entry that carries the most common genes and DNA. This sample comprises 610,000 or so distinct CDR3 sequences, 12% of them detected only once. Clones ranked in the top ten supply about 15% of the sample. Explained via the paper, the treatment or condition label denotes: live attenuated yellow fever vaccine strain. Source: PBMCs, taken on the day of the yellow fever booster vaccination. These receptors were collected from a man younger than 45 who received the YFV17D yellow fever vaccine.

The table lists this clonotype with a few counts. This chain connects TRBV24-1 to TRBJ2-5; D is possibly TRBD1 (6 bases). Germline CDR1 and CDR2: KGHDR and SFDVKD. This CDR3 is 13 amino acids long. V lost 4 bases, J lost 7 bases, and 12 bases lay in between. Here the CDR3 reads CATSDTGLATQYF. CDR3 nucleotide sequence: TGTGCCACCAGTGACACAGGGTTGGCGACCCAGTACTTC.

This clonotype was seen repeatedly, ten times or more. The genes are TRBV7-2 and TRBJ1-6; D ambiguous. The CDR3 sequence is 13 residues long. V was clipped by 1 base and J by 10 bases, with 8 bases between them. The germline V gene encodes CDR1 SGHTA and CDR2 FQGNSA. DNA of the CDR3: TGTGCCAGCAGCTTAGAGACTTACTCACCCCTCCACTTT. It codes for CASSLETYSPLHF.

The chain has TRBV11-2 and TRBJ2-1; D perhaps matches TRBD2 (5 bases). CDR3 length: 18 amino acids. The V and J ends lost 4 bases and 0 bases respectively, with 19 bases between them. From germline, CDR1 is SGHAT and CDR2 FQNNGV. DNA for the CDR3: TGTGCCAGCAGCTCCCTCCCCGGGGAGATAGCCTCCTACAATGAGCAGTTCTTC. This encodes CASSSLPGEIASYNEQFF.

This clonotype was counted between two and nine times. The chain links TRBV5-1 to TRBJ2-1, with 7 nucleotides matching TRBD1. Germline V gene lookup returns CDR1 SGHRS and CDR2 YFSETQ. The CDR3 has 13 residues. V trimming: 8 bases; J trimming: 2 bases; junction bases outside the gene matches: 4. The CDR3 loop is CASTTGTYNEQFF. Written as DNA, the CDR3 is TGCGCCAGTACGACAGGGACCTACAATGAGCAGTTCTTC.

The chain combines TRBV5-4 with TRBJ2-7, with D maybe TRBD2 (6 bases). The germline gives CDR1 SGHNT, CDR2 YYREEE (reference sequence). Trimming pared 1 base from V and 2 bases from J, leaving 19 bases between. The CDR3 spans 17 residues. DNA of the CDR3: TGTGCCAGCAGCTTGAAGCCCGGGAGACACGTCCCCTACGAGCAGTACTTC. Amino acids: CASSLKPGRHVPYEQYF.

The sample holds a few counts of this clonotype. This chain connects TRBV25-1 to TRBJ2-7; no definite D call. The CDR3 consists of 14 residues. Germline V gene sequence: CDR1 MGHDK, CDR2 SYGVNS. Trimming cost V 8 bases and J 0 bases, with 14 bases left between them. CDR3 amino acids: CASAKTPSSYEQYF. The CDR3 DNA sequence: TGTGCCAGCGCCAAGACCCCGAGCTCCTACGAGCAGTACTTC.

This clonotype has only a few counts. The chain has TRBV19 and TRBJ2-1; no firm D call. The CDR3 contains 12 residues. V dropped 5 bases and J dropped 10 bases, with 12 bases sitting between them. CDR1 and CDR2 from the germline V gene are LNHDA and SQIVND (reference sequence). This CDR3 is CASSSCCPEQFF. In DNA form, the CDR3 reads TGTGCCAGTAGTTCCTGCTGCCCAGAGCAGTTCTTC.

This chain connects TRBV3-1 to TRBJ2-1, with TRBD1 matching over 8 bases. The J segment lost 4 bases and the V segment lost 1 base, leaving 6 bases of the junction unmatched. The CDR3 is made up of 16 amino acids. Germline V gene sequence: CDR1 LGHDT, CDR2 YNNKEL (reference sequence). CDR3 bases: TGTGCCAGCAGCCAAGTGTCAGGGGGCGTATACAATGAGCAGTTCTTC. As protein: CASSQVSGGVYNEQFF.

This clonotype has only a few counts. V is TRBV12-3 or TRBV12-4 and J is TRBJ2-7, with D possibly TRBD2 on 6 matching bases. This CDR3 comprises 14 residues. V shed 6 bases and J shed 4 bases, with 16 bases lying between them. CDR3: CASRRLAQSYEQYF. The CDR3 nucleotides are TGTGCCAGCAGACGTCTAGCGCAGTCTTACGAGCAGTACTTC.